The T cell receptor (beta chain) under discussion was sequenced for a study of shared clonotypes between healthy human individuals. The genomic DNA of each subset was split evenly across several immunoSEQ plates. Method: immunoSEQ multiplex PCR; TCRdb's copy keeps in-frame clones and lacks some. This repertoire shows roughly 2.5 million clones, roughly 92% found once; its top ten account for roughly 0.14%. With regard to this clone: Its antigen is still unknown.

Study results and limitations: Non-shared clonotypes had lower generation probabilities than clonotypes shared by all four sorted-subset donors. Some naive CD4 clonotypes, 4% to 6%, turned up in common across a few donors.

The sequencing input was naive CD4+ T cells sorted from blood. Subset described: CD45RA+ positively selected. The source of this sequence is a man between 18 and 35 years old in good health.

The CDR3 spells CASSSQGAAQPQHF. CDR3 coding DNA: TGTGCCAGCAGCTCTCAGGGGGCAGCTCAGCCCCAGCATTTT. The gene calls are TRBV11-2 and TRBJ1-5; 8 bases align to TRBD1. With V trimmed by 4 bases and J by 6 bases, 5 bases remained unmatched. The CDR3 is 14 amino acids. The germline CDR1 and CDR2 sequences are SGHAT and FQNNGV.